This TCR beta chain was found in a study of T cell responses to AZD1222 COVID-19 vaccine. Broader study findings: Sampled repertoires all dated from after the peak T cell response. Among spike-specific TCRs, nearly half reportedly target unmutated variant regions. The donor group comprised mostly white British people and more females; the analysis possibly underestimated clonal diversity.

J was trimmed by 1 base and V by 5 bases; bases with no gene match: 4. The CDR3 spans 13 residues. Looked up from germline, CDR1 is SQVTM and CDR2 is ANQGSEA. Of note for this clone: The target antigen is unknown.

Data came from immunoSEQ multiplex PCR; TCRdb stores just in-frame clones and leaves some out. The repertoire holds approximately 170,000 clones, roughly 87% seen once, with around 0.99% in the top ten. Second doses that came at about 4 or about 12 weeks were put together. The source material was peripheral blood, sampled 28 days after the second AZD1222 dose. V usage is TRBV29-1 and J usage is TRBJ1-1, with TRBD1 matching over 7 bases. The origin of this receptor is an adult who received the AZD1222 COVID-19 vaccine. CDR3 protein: CSVRDSTNTEAFF. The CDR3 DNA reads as TGCAGCGTTAGGGACAGCACGAACACTGAAGCTTTCTTT. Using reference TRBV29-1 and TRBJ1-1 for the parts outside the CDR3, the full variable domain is SAVISQKPSRDICQRGTSLTIQCQVDSQVTMMFWYRQQPGQSLTLIATANQGSEATYESGFVIDKFPISRPNLTFSTLTVSNMSPEDSSIYLCSVRDSTNTEAFFGQGTRLTVV.